Listed below are T cell receptor beta chains from one sample, sequenced in a study of CD8 T cells in Susac syndrome. TCRdb used MiXCR to reprocess the immunoSEQ multiplex PCR reads, holding one entry per CDR3 protein. This table has about 240,000 distinct CDR3 sequences, about 96% appearing once. Sequencing was performed on CD4+ T cells from PBMCs. The source is a human donor with Susac syndrome. Both conserved end residues are part of each CDR3. The D gene is left open where the match is weak. Clone size, where shown, is once, few, many, or a class for clones that have expanded.

j_call v_call clone_size d_call cdr3_nt cdr3_aa
TRBJ1-4 TRBV20-1 - TRBD1 TGCAGTGGGCAGGGGGCTGATGAAAAACTGTTTTTT CSGQGADEKLFF
TRBJ2-1 TRBV5-1 - - TGCGCCAGCAGCTTGGGGGATGTCAATGAGCAGTTCTTC CASSLGDVNEQFF
TRBJ1-2 TRBV20-1 - - TGCAGTGCCCAGTCGAATGGGGAGAGTGGCTACACCTTC CSAQSNGESGYTF
TRBJ2-3 TRBV27 - - TGTGCCAGCAGTTTATTTGCTGGATCCGCGGATACGCAGTATTTT CASSLFAGSADTQYF
TRBJ1-2 TRBV11-2 - TRBD1 TGTGCCAGCAGCTTAAGGCAGGGGGACTATGGCTACACCTTC CASSLRQGDYGYTF
TRBJ2-1 TRBV12-3/TRBV12-4 once - TGTGCCAGCAGTGCCGCGAAGTACAATGAGCAGTTCTTC CASSAAKYNEQFF
TRBJ1-2 TRBV19 - TRBD1 TGTGCCAGTATTGCGGACAGGTGGAAGAATGGCTACACCTTC CASIADRWKNGYTF
TRBJ2-1 TRBV30 - - TGTGCCTGGAGTCGCAGAGCCGGGAGTGGAAATGAGCAGTTCTTC CAWSRRAGSGNEQFF
TRBJ2-1 TRBV19 - TRBD2 TGTGCCAGTAGCCCCGCCGGACTAGCTATCACCTACAATGAGCAGTTCTTC CASSPAGLAITYNEQFF
TRBJ1-5 TRBV28 once - TGTGCCAGCAGCCTTGCGGTGACCCAGCATTTT CASSLAVTQHF